The rows below give T cell receptor beta chains drawn from one sample of a study of blood T cell repertoires in COVID-19. Profiling relied on immunoSEQ multiplex PCR, and the TCRdb table lists in-frame clones only, not all of them. This table has about 140,000 clones, around 90% appearing once. The sample was peripheral blood. The receptors come from a woman in her fifties or sixties with acute or convalescent COVID-19. Both conserved end residues are part of each CDR3. Fields, in order: J gene, D gene, CDR3 length, V gene, CDR3 protein, CDR3 DNA. A D gene is named only where the DNA matches it firmly.

TRBJ1-4 NA 16 TRBV4-3 CASSQDPGQFNEKLFF TGCGCCAGCAGCCAAGACCCCGGACAGTTTAATGAAAAACTGTTTTTT
TRBJ2-7 NA 14 TRBV11-2 CASSLVDRPYEQYF TGTGCCAGCAGCTTAGTGGACAGACCCTACGAGCAGTACTTC
TRBJ1-4 TRBD1 14 TRBV7-2 CASSLGQGREKLFF TGTGCCAGCAGCCTAGGACAGGGTCGTGAAAAACTGTTTTTT
TRBJ2-3 NA 16 TRBV4-2 CASSRGFTNPPDTQYF TGTGCCAGCAGCCGAGGATTTACTAACCCTCCAGATACGCAGTATTTT
TRBJ1-3 NA 14 TRBV18 CASSRGTDSQGIYF TGTGCCAGCTCACGCGGGACGGACTCCCAGGGTATATATTTT
TRBJ2-1 TRBD1 15 TRBV5-1 CASSLTGTGGNEQFF TGCGCCAGCAGCTTGACCGGGACAGGGGGCAATGAGCAGTTCTTC
TRBJ2-3 NA 16 TRBV5-4 CASSLRAGAGTDTQYF TGTGCCAGCAGCTTGAGGGCGGGGGCGGGCACAGATACGCAGTATTTT
TRBJ2-5 TRBD2 16 TRBV28 CASSNFGGEGTKTQYF TGTGCCAGCTCAAACTTCGGTGGGGAGGGGACGAAGACCCAGTACTTC
TRBJ2-3 TRBD2 17 TRBV7-9 CASSLPSGGVEADTQYF TGTGCCAGCAGCTTGCCTAGCGGGGGGGTTGAGGCAGATACGCAGTATTTT
TRBJ1-2 NA 15 TRBV14 CASSPIATSNYGYTF TGTGCCAGCAGCCCCATTGCAACTTCTAACTATGGCTACACCTTC
TRBJ2-7 TRBD2 17 TRBV13 CASSPGLAGGYHYEQYF TGTGCCAGCAGCCCGGGACTAGCGGGGGGGTACCACTACGAGCAGTACTTC